One and the same sample provided the 26 T cell receptor beta chains below, sequenced in a study of cytomegalovirus exposure and HLA in healthy donors. The PCR ran on 60 Vbeta and 13 Jbeta primers. Libraries were prepared by immunoSEQ multiplex PCR; TCRdb keeps only in-frame clonotypes and omits some of them. The sample comprises 120,000 to 150,000 clones, 80% of which are singletons, and roughly 2.9% rests with the top ten. The sequencing sample was made of PBMCs. All receptors come from a woman under 40 in good health and CMV-seronegative.

This rearrangement joins TRBV2 to TRBJ2-1, with D possibly matching TRBD2 (5 bases). V shed 2 bases and J shed 10 bases, with 24 bases lying between them. The germline CDR1 and CDR2 sequences are SNHLY and FYNNEI. The CDR3 runs to 17 residues. In DNA form, the CDR3 reads TGTGCCAGCAGTGAATTCTTTCTTGCGGGTGCGATGCTGGAGCAGTTCTTC. Translating gives CASSEFFLAGAMLEQFF.

V and J are TRBV19 and TRBJ1-2; D is ambiguous. The CDR3 sequence is 14 residues long. V dropped 7 bases and J dropped 4 bases, with 16 bases sitting between them. The germline V gene encodes CDR1 LNHDA and CDR2 SQIVND (reference sequence). Written as DNA, the CDR3 is TGTGCCAGTACCTTCGGTTGGAGTTCCTATGGCTACACCTTC. Residues: CASTFGWSSYGYTF. The full variable domain, rest sourced from reference TRBV19 and TRBJ1-2, is DGGITQSPKYLFRKEGQNVTLSCEQNLNHDAMYWYRQDPGQGLRLIYYSQIVNDFQKGDIAEGYSVSREKKESFPLTVTSAQKNPTAFYLCASTFGWSSYGYTFGSGTRLTVV.

In this sample, this clone is medium-sized. The chain recombines TRBV4-1 with TRBJ2-7; possibly TRBD1 for D (6 bases). From germline, CDR1 is MGHRA and CDR2 YSYEKL. This CDR3 region has 17 residues. V was cut by 2 bases and J by 2 bases, with 19 bases left in between. The CDR3 DNA follows: TGCGCCAGCAGCCAACTCAACTTGGTAGGGGGTCCCTACGAGCAGTACTTC. Amino acids: CASSQLNLVGGPYEQYF.

The CDR3 loop reads CASSRGGLEGIREQFF. The CDR3, as DNA: TGTGCCAGCAGTCGAGGGGGACTAGAGGGGATTAGGGAGCAGTTCTTC. This rearrangement joins TRBV6-6 to TRBJ2-1, with 8 positions matching TRBD2. J was trimmed by 10 bases and V by 5 bases; bases with no gene match: 16. CDR3 length: 16 residues. Germline CDR1 MNHNY, CDR2 SVGAGI (reference sequence).

This chain connects TRBV18 to TRBJ2-7, with D possibly being TRBD1 (6 bases). Germline assignment: CDR1 KGHSH and CDR2 LQKENI. The CDR3 extends over 14 amino acids. Trimming pared 3 bases from V and 2 bases from J, leaving 11 bases between. Here the CDR3 DNA reads TGTGCCAGCTCACCCAACAGGGAACCCTACGAGCAGTACTTC. This encodes CASSPNREPYEQYF.

This clone was recorded a few times. The chain joins TRBV4-1 to TRBJ1-5; tentative D call: TRBD1 (5 bases). The CDR3 extends over 15 amino acids. V was pared by 1 base and J by 1 base, with 8 bases between. Per the germline V gene, CDR1 is MGHRA and CDR2 is YSYEKL. The CDR3, as DNA: TGCGCCAGCAGCCAAGCAGGGCAGAGCAATCAGCCCCAGCATTTT. Translating it yields CASSQAGQSNQPQHF.

This sequence joins TRBV19 and TRBJ1-2; tentatively, D is TRBD1 (6 bases). The V end was cut by 9 bases, the J end by 3 bases, with 14 bases between. CDR1 is LNHDA and CDR2 is SQIVND in the germline V gene (reference sequence). This CDR3 is 13 amino acids long. CDR3 amino acids: CASQRTEHYGYTF. As DNA, the CDR3 is TGTGCCAGCCAGAGGACAGAACACTATGGCTACACCTTC.

This chain's CDR3 is CASSVDPGGPNEQFF. The CDR3 region has the DNA TGTGCCAGCAGCGTAGATCCGGGAGGCCCCAATGAGCAGTTCTTC. This sequence joins TRBV9 and TRBJ2-1; the match to TRBD2 covers 7 bases. The CDR3 is 15 amino acids. V lost 0 bases, J lost 6 bases, and 6 bases stayed unmatched. Germline loops: CDR1 SGDLS, CDR2 YYNGEE.

This CDR3 is CASSLQESSYNEQFF. The CDR3 nucleotides are TGTGCCAGCAGCTTACAGGAGAGCTCCTACAATGAGCAGTTCTTC. The gene calls are TRBV5-4 and TRBJ2-1, with D tentatively TRBD1 (5 bases). The length of the CDR3 is 15 residues. Deletions cut 2 bases from V and 0 bases from J, with 9 bases between. Germline V gives CDR1 SGHNT, CDR2 YYREEE (reference sequence). Drawing the rest from reference TRBV5-4 and TRBJ2-1, the complete variable domain is ETGVTQSPTHLIKTRGQQVTLRCSSQSGHNTVSWYQQALGQGPQFIFQYYREEENGRGNFPPRFSGLQFPNYSSELNVNALELDDSALYLCASSLQESSYNEQFFGPGTRLTVL.

The rearrangement uses TRBV15 and TRBJ2-7; 7 bases match TRBD1. The CDR3 loop spans 16 amino acids. Germline V gives CDR1 LNHNV, CDR2 YYDKDF (reference sequence). V lost 5 bases to trimming and J lost 2 bases; unmatched junction nucleotides: 12. CDR3 sequence (DNA): TGTGCCACCAGCGGAAGCAGGACAGGTCATCCCTACGAGCAGTACTTC. Translating it yields CATSGSRTGHPYEQYF. Variable domain in full (rest from reference TRBV15 and TRBJ2-7): DAMVIQNPRYQVTQFGKPVTLSCSQTLNHNVMYWYQQKSSQAPKLLFHYYDKDFNNEADTPDNFQSRRPNTSFCFLDIRSPGLGDTAMYLCATSGSRTGHPYEQYFGPGTRLTVT.

V gene TRBV6-1 combines with J gene TRBJ2-7; D possibly corresponds to TRBD2 (6 bases). Trimming removed 8 bases from V and 0 bases from J, with 17 bases in between. Germline V gene lookup returns CDR1 MNHNS and CDR2 SASEGT. This CDR3 has 15 residues. CDR3: CASGGFSDSSYEQYF. The CDR3 DNA sequence: TGTGCCAGCGGGGGGTTTAGTGACAGCTCCTACGAGCAGTACTTC.

This chain uses TRBV20-1 with TRBJ1-1, with 8 bases lining up with TRBD1. The CDR3 consists of 11 residues. V lost 5 bases and J lost 8; bases outside the gene matches: 4. From germline, CDR1 is DFQATT and CDR2 SNEGSKA (reference sequence). This CDR3 is CSAGTGWEAFF. The CDR3, as DNA: TGCAGTGCTGGGACAGGCTGGGAAGCTTTCTTT.

The table lists this clone with a few counts. The chain couples TRBV29-1 to TRBJ1-1; 9 bases align to TRBD1. This CDR3 has 14 residues. J lost 5 bases, V lost 0 bases, and 4 bases had no gene match. The germline CDR1 and CDR2 sequences are SQVTM and ANQGSEA. The CDR3 sequence: CSVEDRTGETEAFF. The CDR3 DNA follows: TGCAGCGTTGAAGACCGGACAGGGGAGACTGAAGCTTTCTTT.

The chain couples TRBV11-2 to TRBJ2-3; 10 nucleotides match TRBD2. Germline loops: CDR1 SGHAT, CDR2 FQNNGV. This CDR3 is built from 17 residues. V shed 2 bases, J shed 3 bases, and the junction held 8 bases outside the gene matches. The CDR3 protein is CASSLTSGIGGTDTQYF. The DNA of the CDR3 is TGTGCCAGCAGCTTAACTAGCGGGATAGGCGGAACAGATACGCAGTATTTT. The variable domain in full, completed from reference TRBV11-2 and TRBJ2-3, reads EAGVAQSPRYKIIEKRQSVAFWCNPISGHATLYWYQQILGQGPKLLIQFQNNGVVDDSQLPKDRFSAERLKGVDSTLKIQPAKLEDSAVYLCASSLTSGIGGTDTQYFGPGTRLTVL.

The V gene is TRBV18, the J gene TRBJ2-1; 7 positions agree with TRBD1. From germline, CDR1 is KGHSH and CDR2 LQKENI. The CDR3 contains 15 residues. Trimming took 1 base from V and 3 from J; bases not matched to a gene: 3. The CDR3 nucleotides read TGTGCCAGCTCACCACGGACAGGCCGCTACAATGAGCAGTTCTTC. Translated, it gives CASSPRTGRYNEQFF.

The chain couples TRBV18 to TRBJ1-3, with TRBD1 matching over 10 bases. V gave up 3 bases and J gave up 3 bases; unmatched junction bases: 8. Looked up from germline, CDR1 is KGHSH and CDR2 is LQKENI. The CDR3 covers 17 residues. CDR3 region: CASSPIPDRGHGNTIYF. The DNA for the CDR3 is TGTGCCAGCTCACCGATACCCGACAGGGGGCATGGAAACACCATATATTTT.

The V gene is TRBV27, the J gene TRBJ1-2; D is unresolved. CDR1 and CDR2 (germline): MNHEY, SMNVEV (reference sequence). Between the trimmed V and J ends, which lost 6 bases and 4 bases, there was a span of 12 bases. The CDR3 runs 13 residues. CDR3 coding DNA: TGTGCCAGCAGCCCCACAGCCACCTATGGCTACACCTTC. Its translation: CASSPTATYGYTF.

There are a few counts of this clone. The gene calls are TRBV30 and TRBJ2-7; 15 nucleotides match TRBD2. The CDR3 runs to 15 residues. Germline V gene lookup returns CDR1 GTSNPN and CDR2 SVGIG (reference sequence). J was trimmed by 5 bases and V by 2 bases; bases with no gene match: 4. This CDR3 is CAWSPGLAGGDEQYF. CDR3 DNA sequence: TGTGCCTGGAGTCCGGGACTAGCGGGAGGAGACGAGCAGTACTTC.

The CDR3 here is CSVEGEGQGPGNTIYF. The CDR3 nucleotides are TGCAGCGTTGAAGGAGAAGGACAGGGTCCTGGAAACACCATATATTTT. The chain is built from TRBV29-1 and TRBJ1-3, with 8 nucleotides matching TRBD1. V shed 1 base, J shed 2 bases, and the junction held 7 bases outside the gene matches. Looked up from germline, CDR1 is SQVTM and CDR2 is ANQGSEA. The CDR3 is 16 residues long.

The chain couples TRBV14 to TRBJ2-5; tentatively, D is TRBD1 (5 bases). CDR1 is SGHDN, CDR2 FVKESK, per germline. Trimming removed 0 bases at V and 5 bases at J, with 22 bases between. This CDR3 comprises 18 residues. The CDR3 is CASSQESWSRQGMETQYF. The CDR3 DNA sequence: TGTGCCAGCAGCCAAGAATCCTGGTCTCGCCAGGGTATGGAGACCCAGTACTTC.

The genes are TRBV9 and TRBJ2-1, with 8 bases lining up with TRBD2. In germline, CDR1 is SGDLS, CDR2 YYNGEE. The CDR3 has 16 residues. The V and J ends lost 4 bases and 2 bases, in that order; junction bases with no gene match: 8. CDR3 in DNA: TGTGCCAGCAGCCCCCAACTAGCGGAAGCCTACAATGAGCAGTTCTTC. This codes for CASSPQLAEAYNEQFF.

The CDR3 sequence is CASSMHSASGSREQYF. In nucleotides, the CDR3 is TGTGCCAGTAGTATGCATTCGGCTAGCGGGAGTCGGGAGCAGTACTTC. The V gene is TRBV19, the J gene TRBJ2-7; 10 bases map to TRBD2. This CDR3 contains 16 residues. After removal of 3 bases from V and 7 bases from J, the junction contained 12 bases not matched to a gene. Germline CDR1 LNHDA, CDR2 SQIVND (reference sequence).

The chain links TRBV6-4 to TRBJ1-1; 9 positions agree with TRBD1. J lost 4 bases, V lost 3 bases, and 3 bases had no gene match. CDR1 is MRHNA and CDR2 is SNTAGT in the germline V gene. CDR3 length: 14 amino acids. The CDR3 sequence: CASSEGQGLTEAFF. In DNA form, the CDR3 reads TGTGCCAGCAGTGAGGGACAGGGACTCACTGAAGCTTTCTTT.

The CDR3 DNA reads as TGTGCCAGCAGACCCCAGGGCAGGTCCTACAATGAGCAGTTCTTC. Translating gives CASRPQGRSYNEQFF. The chain links TRBV11-2 to TRBJ2-1, with D possibly TRBD1 on 5 matching bases. V lost 6 bases and J 1 base, leaving 13 bases between the germline ends. The CDR3 has 15 residues. Germline lookup yields CDR1 SGHAT and CDR2 FQNNGV.

This clone has more than one count but fewer than ten. This chain links TRBV6-1 with TRBJ1-3; D is unclear. CDR1 is MNHNS, CDR2 SASEGT, per germline. V lost 1 base and J lost 0, with 10 bases in between. The CDR3 length is 16 residues. The CDR3, as DNA: TGTGCCAGCAGTGAAGGGGCACCGAGCTCTGGAAACACCATATATTTT. The encoded protein is CASSEGAPSSGNTIYF.

The gene calls are TRBV4-1 and TRBJ2-1; 12 bases align to TRBD2. This CDR3 region has 17 residues. Germline loops: CDR1 MGHRA, CDR2 YSYEKL. J gave up 4 bases and V 1 base, and 5 bases lay outside the gene matches. CDR3 sequence (DNA): TGCGCCAGCAGCCAAGTTCCTAGCGGGGGGGTGTACAATGAGCAGTTCTTC. Protein product: CASSQVPSGGVYNEQFF.